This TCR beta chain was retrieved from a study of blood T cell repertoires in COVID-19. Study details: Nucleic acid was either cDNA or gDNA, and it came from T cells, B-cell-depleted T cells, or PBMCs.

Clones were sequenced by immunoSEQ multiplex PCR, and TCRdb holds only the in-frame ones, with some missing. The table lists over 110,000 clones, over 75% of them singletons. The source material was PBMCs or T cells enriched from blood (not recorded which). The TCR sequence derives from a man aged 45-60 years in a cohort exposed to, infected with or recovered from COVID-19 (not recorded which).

The CDR3 reads CASSSLNEQFF. CDR3 in DNA: TGTGCCAGCAGCTCACTCAATGAGCAGTTCTTC. The genes are TRBV6-5 and TRBJ2-1; D not resolved. V was pared by 6 bases and J by 6 bases, with 6 bases between. The CDR3 totals 11 residues. Looked up from germline, CDR1 is MNHEY and CDR2 is SVGAGI.